This TCR beta chain was obtained from a study of T cells in Graves' hyperthyroidism and ophthalmopathy. TCR beta CDR3 sequences were amplified from RNA transcripts. During a first-round RT-PCR of the TCR CDR3, the HTBI primer set was used. TCRdb called the multiplex PCR reads again in MiXCR, with one record for every CDR3 protein. The sample lists 300,000 to 450,000 distinct CDR3 sequences, about 13% occurring once. Comments on this clonotype: A single base separates this from a much larger clone, so it may be a read error. The conserved final phenylalanine or tryptophan is absent from the CDR3, which likely points to a read error.

This CDR3 has 13 residues. Per the germline V gene, CDR1 is GTSNPN and CDR2 is SVGIG (reference sequence). The ends were cut back, 4 bases at V and 5 bases at J, with 14 bases in the middle. The chain employs TRBV30 and TRBJ1-2; TRBD1 might be the D (5 bases). The TCR sequence derives from a woman aged 18-29 years with Graves' hyperthyroidism. The sequencing input was blood. CDR3 DNA sequence: TGTGCCTGGACCCCCCGGGCAGGGTATGGCTACACCCTC. This gives the protein CAWTPRAGYGYTL.